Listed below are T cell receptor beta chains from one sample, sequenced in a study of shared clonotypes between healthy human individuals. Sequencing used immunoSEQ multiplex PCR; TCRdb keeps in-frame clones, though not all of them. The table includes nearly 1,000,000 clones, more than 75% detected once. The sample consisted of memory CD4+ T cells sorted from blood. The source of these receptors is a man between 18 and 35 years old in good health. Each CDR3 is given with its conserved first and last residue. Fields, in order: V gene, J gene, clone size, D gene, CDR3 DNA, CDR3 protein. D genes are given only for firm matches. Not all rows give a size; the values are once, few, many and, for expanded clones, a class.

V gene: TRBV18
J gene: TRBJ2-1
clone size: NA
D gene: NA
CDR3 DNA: TGTGCCAGCTCACCACGGGATCCCGGGGATCAGTTCTTC
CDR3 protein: CASSPRDPGDQFF

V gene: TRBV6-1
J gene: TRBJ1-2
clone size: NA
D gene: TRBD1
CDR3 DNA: TGTGCCAGCAGTGATCGGGCAGGGGGCTATGGCTACACCTTC
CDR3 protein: CASSDRAGGYGYTF

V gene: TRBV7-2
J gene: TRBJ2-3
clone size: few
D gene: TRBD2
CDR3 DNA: TGTGCCAGCAGCCCCCGGGGACTAGCGGGAGGGCCCGGTGGAGATACGCAGTATTTT
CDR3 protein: CASSPRGLAGGPGGDTQYF

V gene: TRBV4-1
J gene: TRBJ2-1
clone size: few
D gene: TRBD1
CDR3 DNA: TGCGCCAGCAGCCAAGATAGGGGACAGGGAAAATTCTTC
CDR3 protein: CASSQDRGQGKFF

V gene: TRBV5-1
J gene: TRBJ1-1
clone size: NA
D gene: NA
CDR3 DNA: TGCGCCAGCGTCCCCGGAGGGGTGAACACTGAAGCTTTCTTT
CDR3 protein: CASVPGGVNTEAFF

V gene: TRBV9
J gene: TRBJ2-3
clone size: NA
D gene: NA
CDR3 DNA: TGTGCCAGCAGCGCCTCTAGCAATACGCAGTATTTT
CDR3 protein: CASSASSNTQYF

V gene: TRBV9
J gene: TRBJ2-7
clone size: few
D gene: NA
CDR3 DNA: TGTGCCAGCAGCCGAGAGGGATACGAGCAGTACTTC
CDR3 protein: CASSREGYEQYF

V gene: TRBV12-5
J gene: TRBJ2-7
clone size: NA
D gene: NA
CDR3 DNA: TGTGCTAGTGGTTTGGGTAGTGGGCACATCTACGAGCAGTACTTC
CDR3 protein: CASGLGSGHIYEQYF

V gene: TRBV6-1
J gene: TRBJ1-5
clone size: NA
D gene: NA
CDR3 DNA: TGTGCCAGCAGTCCCCGAGCTCAGCCCCAGCATTTT
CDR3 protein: CASSPRAQPQHF

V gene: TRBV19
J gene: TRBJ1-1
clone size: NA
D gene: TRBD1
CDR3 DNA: TGTGCCAGTAGTCGTCCCGGGACAGGGGTGAACACTGAAGCTTTCTTT
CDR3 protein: CASSRPGTGVNTEAFF

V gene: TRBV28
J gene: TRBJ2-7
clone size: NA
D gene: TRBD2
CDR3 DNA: TGTGCCAGCAGTTTTGGACTAGCGGGGTCGTACGAGCAGTACTTC
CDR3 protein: CASSFGLAGSYEQYF

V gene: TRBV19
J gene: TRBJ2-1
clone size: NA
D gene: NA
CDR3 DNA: TGTGCCAGCGTCGGGCATACAGGGAGCAATGAGCAGTTCTTC
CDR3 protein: CASVGHTGSNEQFF